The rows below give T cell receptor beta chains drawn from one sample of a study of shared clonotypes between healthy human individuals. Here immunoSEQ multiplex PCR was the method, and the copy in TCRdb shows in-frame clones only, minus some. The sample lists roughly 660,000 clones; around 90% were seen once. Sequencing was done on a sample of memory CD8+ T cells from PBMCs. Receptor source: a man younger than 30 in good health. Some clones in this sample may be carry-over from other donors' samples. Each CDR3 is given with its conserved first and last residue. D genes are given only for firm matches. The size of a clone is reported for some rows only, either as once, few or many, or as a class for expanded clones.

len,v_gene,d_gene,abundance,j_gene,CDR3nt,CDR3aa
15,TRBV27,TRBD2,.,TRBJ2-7,TGTGCCAGCAGACCCGGACTAGCTCCCTCCTACGAGCAGTACTTC,CASRPGLAPSYEQYF
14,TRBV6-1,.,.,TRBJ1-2,TGTGCCAGCAGTGAAGAAGTCAAGTACTATGGCTACACCTTC,CASSEEVKYYGYTF
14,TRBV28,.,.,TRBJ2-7,TGTGCCAGCAGTTTAAGTGTGCGAGGGGACGAGCAGTACTTC,CASSLSVRGDEQYF
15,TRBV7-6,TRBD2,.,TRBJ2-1,TGTGCCAGCAGCTTAGAGGCTAGCGGGAGCTATGAGCAGTTCTTC,CASSLEASGSYEQFF
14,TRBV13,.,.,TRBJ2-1,TGTGCCAGCAGCGACCAAGGGGGAAACAATGAGCAGTTCTTC,CASSDQGGNNEQFF
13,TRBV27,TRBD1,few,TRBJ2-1,TGTGCCAGCAGTTGGGACAGGGGGAATGAGCAGTTCTTC,CASSWDRGNEQFF
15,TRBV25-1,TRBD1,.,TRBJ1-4,TGTGCCAGCAGTGATATCACAGGGGGGAATGAAAAACTGTTTTTT,CASSDITGGNEKLFF
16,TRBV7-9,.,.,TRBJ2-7,TGTGCCAGCAGCTATCCACCTGGGGGCGATGTGGGCGAGCAGTACTTC,CASSYPPGGDVGEQYF
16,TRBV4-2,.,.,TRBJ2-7,TGTGCCAGCAGCCCCAATTTGGGGGGATTGGACTACGAGCAGTACTTC,CASSPNLGGLDYEQYF
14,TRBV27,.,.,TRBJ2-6,TGTGCCAGCAGTTCCCGCTCTGGGGCCAACGTCCTGACTTTC,CASSSRSGANVLTF
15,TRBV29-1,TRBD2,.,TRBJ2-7,TGCAGCGTGTGGGCTAGCGGGAGAGGCTCCTACGAGCAGTACTTC,CSVWASGRGSYEQYF
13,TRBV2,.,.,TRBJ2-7,TGTGCCAGCAGCCCGGACTCCTCTTGGGAGCAGTACTTC,CASSPDSSWEQYF
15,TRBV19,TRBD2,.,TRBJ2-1,TGTGCCAGTAGTCTAGCCGGACTAGCAAACAATGAGCAGTTCTTC,CASSLAGLANNEQFF
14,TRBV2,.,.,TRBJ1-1,TGTGCCAGCAGTGAACGGCCGGGTTGGACTGAAGCTTTCTTT,CASSERPGWTEAFF
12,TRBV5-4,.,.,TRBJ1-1,TGTGCCAGCAGCTACGTGAACACTGAAGCTTTCTTT,CASSYVNTEAFF
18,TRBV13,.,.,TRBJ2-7,TGTGCCAGCACTAGGAGGGGCGGGCCGGTCCCAGGGTCCTACGAGCAGTACTTC,CASTRRGGPVPGSYEQYF
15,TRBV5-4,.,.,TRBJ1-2,TGTGCCAGCAGCCGGGATATGGAAGCTAACTATGGCTACACCTTC,CASSRDMEANYGYTF
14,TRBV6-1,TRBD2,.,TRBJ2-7,TGTGCCAGCAGACTAGCGGGGGCCTCCTACGAGCAGTACTTC,CASRLAGASYEQYF
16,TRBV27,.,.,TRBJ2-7,TGTGCCAGCAGTCCCGACGCCGGGTTCCAGTCCTACGAGCAGTACTTC,CASSPDAGFQSYEQYF
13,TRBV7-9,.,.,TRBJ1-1,TGTGCCAGCAGCCCGCTTAGAAACACTGAAGCTTTCTTT,CASSPLRNTEAFF
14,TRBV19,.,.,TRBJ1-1,TGTGCCAGTAGTATATTAGTCGGGGACACTGAAGCTTTCTTT,CASSILVGDTEAFF
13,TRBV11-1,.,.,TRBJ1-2,TGTGCCAGCAGCCCGGGGGAGGGTAATGGCTACACCTTC,CASSPGEGNGYTF
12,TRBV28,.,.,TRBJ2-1,TGTGCCAGCAGCCCTAGTAACAATGAGCAGTTCTTC,CASSPSNNEQFF
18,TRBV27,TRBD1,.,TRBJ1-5,TGTGCCAGCAGCCCCAACTTCCGGGACAGGGGGCCCAATCAGCCCCAGCATTTT,CASSPNFRDRGPNQPQHF
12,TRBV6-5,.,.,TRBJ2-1,TGTGCCAGCAGTCCAAGGGGGTATGAGCAGTTCTTC,CASSPRGYEQFF
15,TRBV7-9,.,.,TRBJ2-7,TGTGCCAGCAGCTTAGGGGCCGCTAGCGACTACGAGCAGTACTTC,CASSLGAASDYEQYF
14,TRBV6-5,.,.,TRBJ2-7,TGTGCCAGCAGCGACGACGGTTACTCCTACGAGCAGTACTTC,CASSDDGYSYEQYF
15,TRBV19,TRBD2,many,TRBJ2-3,TGTGCCAGTAGTGTCGGACTAGCGCCGGCAGATACGCAGTATTTT,CASSVGLAPADTQYF
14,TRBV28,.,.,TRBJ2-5,TGTGCCAGCAGTTTCTCGGGTCGGGGGGAGACCCAGTACTTC,CASSFSGRGETQYF
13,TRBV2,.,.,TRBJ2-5,TGTGCCAGCAGGAGAGGGCACCAAGAGACCCAGTACTTC,CASRRGHQETQYF
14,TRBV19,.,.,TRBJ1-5,TGTGCCAGTAACGATCGGGGAACTTATCAGCCCCAGCATTTT,CASNDRGTYQPQHF